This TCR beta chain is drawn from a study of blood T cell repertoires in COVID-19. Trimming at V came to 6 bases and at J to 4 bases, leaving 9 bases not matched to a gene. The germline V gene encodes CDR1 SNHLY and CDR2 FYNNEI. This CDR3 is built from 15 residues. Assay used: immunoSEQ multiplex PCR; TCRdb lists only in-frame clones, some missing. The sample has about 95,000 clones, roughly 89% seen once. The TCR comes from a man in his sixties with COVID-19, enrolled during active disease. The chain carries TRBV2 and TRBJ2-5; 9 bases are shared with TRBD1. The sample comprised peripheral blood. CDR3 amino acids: CASSAGQGFGETQYF. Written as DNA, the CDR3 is TGTGCCAGCAGCGCAGGACAGGGGTTTGGAGAGACCCAGTACTTC. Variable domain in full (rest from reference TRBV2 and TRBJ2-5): EPEVTQTPSHQVTQMGQEVILRCVPISNHLYFYWYRQILGQKVEFLVSFYNNEISEKSEIFDDQFSVERPDGSNFTLKIRSTKLEDSAMYFCASSAGQGFGETQYFGPGTRLLVL.